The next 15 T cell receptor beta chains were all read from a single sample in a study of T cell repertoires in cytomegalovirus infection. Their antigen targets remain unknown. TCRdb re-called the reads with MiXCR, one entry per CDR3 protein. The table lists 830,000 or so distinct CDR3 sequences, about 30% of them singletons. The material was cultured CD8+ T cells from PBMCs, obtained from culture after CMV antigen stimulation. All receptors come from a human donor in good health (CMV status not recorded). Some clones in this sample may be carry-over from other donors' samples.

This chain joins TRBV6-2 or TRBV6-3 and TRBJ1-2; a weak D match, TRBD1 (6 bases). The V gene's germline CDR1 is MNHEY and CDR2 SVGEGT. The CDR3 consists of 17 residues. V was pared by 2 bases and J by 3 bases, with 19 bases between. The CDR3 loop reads CASSYPQRDKYYYGYTF. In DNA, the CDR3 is TGTGCCAGCAGTTACCCGCAGAGGGACAAGTACTACTATGGCTACACCTTC.

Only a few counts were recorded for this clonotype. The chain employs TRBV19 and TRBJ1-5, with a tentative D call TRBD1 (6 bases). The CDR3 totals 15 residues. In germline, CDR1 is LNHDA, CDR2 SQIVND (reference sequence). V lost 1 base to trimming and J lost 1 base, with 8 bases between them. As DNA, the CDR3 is TGTGCCAGTAGTATAGGGGGGCACAGCAATCAGCCCCAGCATTTT. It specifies CASSIGGHSNQPQHF. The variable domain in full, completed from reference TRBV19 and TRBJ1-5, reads DGGITQSPKYLFRKEGQNVTLSCEQNLNHDAMYWYRQDPGQGLRLIYYSQIVNDFQKGDIAEGYSVSREKKESFPLTVTSAQKNPTAFYLCASSIGGHSNQPQHFGDGTRLSIL.

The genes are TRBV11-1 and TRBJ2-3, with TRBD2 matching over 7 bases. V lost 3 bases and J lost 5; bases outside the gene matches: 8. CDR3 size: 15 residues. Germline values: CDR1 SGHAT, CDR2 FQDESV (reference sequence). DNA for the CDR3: TGTGCCAGCAGCTTTGGGGGGGGAGGCCTAGATACGCAGTATTTT. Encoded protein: CASSFGGGGLDTQYF. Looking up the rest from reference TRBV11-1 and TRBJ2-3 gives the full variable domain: EAEVAQSPRYKITEKSQAVAFWCDPISGHATLYWYRQILGQGPELLVQFQDESVVDDSQLPKDRFSAERLKGVDSTLKIQPAELGDSAMYLCASSFGGGGLDTQYFGPGTRLTVL.

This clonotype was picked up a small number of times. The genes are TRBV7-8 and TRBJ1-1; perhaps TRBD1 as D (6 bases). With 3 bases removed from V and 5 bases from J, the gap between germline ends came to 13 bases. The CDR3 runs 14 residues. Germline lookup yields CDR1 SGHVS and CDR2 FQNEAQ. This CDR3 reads CASSFQGRRTEAFF. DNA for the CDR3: TGTGCCAGCAGCTTTCAGGGGAGACGGACTGAAGCTTTCTTT.

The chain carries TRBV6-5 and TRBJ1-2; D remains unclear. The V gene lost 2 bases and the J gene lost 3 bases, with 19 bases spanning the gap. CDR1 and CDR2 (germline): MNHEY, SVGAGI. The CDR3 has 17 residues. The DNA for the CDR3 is TGTGCCAGCAGTTACCAGTTTTTTAAGATAGAAGACTATGGCTACACCTTC. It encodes CASSYQFFKIEDYGYTF.

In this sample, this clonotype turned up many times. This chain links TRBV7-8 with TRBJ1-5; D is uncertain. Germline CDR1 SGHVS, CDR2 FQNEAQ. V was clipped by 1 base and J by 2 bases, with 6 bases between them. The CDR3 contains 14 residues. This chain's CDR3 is CASSLVWGNQPQHF. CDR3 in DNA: TGTGCCAGCAGCTTAGTTTGGGGCAATCAGCCCCAGCATTTT. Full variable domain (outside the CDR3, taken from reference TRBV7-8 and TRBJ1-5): GAGVSQSPRYKVAKRGQDVALRCDPISGHVSLFWYQQALGQGPEFLTYFQNEAQLDKSGLPSDRFFAERPEGSVSTLKIQRTQQEDSAVYLCASSLVWGNQPQHFGDGTRLSIL.

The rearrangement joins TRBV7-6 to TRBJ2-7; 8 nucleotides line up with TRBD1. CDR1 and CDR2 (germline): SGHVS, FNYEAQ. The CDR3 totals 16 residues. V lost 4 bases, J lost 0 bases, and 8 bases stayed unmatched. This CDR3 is CASSSAGGPSSYEQYF. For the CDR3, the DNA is TGTGCCAGCAGCTCAGCAGGGGGCCCAAGCTCCTACGAGCAGTACTTC.

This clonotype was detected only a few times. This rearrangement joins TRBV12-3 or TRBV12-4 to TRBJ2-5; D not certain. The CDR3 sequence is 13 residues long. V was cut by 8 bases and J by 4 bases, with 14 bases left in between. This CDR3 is CASCRNQGETQYF. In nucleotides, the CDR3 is TGTGCCAGCTGTAGGAACCAAGGAGAGACCCAGTACTTC.

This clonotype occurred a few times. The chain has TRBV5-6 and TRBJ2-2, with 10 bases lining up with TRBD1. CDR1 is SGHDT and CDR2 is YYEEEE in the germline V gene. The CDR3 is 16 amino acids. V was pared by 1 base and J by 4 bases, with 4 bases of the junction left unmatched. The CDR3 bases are TGTGCCAGCAGCTTGAGGGGGACAGGGGCCACCGGGGAGCTGTTTTTT. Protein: CASSLRGTGATGELFF.

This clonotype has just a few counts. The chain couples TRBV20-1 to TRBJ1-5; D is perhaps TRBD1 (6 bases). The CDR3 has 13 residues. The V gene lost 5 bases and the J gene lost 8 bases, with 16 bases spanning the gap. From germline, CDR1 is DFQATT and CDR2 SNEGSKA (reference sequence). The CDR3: CSALYQGLKPQHF. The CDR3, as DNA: TGCAGTGCTCTTTATCAGGGGCTTAAGCCCCAGCATTTT.

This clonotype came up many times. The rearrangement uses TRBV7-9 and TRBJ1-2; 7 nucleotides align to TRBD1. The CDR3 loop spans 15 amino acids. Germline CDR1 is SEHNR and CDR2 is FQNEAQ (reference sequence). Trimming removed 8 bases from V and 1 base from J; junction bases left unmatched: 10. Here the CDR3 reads CASAGTVRFNYGYTF. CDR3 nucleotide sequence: TGTGCCAGCGCCGGGACAGTTCGGTTTAACTATGGCTACACCTTC.

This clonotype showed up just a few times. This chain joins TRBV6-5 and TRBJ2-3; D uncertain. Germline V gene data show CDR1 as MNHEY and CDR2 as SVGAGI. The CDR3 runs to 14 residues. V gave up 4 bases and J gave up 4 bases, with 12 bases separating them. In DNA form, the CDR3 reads TGTGCCAGCAGTTTGGTTCCAGGATCAGATACGCAGTATTTT. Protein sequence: CASSLVPGSDTQYF.

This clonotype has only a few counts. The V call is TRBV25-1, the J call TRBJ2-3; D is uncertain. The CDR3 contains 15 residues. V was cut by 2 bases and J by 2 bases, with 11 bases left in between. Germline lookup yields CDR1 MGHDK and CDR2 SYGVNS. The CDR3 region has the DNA TGTGCCAGCAGTGAAGGAACAAGGTTCACAGATACGCAGTATTTT. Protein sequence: CASSEGTRFTDTQYF.

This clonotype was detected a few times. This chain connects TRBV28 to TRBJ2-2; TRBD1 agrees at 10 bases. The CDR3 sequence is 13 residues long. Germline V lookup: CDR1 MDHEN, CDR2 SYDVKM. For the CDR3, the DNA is TGTGCTATCCGACAGGGGGCGGCCGGGGAGCTGTTTTTT. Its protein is CAIRQGAAGELFF.

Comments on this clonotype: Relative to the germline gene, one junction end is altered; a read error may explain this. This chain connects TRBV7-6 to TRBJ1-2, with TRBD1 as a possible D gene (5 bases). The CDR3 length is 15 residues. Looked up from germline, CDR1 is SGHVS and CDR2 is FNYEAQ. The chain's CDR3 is CASNNRSAWDLGYTF. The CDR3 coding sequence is TGTGCTAGCAACAACCGGTCCGCGTGGGACCTAGGCTACACCTTC.